This entry is about one TCR beta chain. Its antigen is undetermined. CD8+CD57+ cell expansion had been shown by flow cytometry in patients chosen for sequencing. This CDR3 contains 14 residues. Trimming removed 4 bases at V and 9 bases at J, with 16 bases between. This sample was included in a study of CD8+CD57+ T cells in acquired aplastic anemia. The study, taken as a whole, reports: Both patients and controls carried the same twenty-nine CD8+ CDR3 sequences.

TCR beta VDJ and CDR3 were profiled, and genomic DNA was the template. TCRdb reprocessed the reads via MiXCR and lists one record per CDR3 protein. This sample carries 450,000 to 550,000 distinct CDR3 sequences, around a third of them seen once, and the ten largest clones take under 0.95%. This clonotype originated in a human donor with aplastic anemia. The chain employs TRBV12-3 or TRBV12-4 and TRBJ1-5, with D maybe TRBD1 (5 bases). The specimen sequenced was sorted CD4+, CD8+, or CD8+CD57+ T cells (not recorded which) from PBMCs. The CDR3 loop reads CASSWGDPGRPQHF. CDR3 in DNA: TGTGCCAGCAGTTGGGGCGATCCGGGCAGGCCCCAGCATTTT.